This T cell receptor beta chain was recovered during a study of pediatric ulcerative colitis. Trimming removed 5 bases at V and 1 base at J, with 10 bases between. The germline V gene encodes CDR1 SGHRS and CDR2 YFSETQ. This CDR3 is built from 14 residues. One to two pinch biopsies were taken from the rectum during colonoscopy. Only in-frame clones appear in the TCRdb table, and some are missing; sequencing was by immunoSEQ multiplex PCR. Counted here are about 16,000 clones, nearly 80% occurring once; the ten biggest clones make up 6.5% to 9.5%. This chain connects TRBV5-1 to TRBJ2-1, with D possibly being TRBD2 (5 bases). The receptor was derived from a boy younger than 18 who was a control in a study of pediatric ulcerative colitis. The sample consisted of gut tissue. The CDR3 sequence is CASSSSLSYNEQFF. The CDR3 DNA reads TGCGCCAGCAGTTCTAGCTTATCCTACAATGAGCAGTTCTTC.